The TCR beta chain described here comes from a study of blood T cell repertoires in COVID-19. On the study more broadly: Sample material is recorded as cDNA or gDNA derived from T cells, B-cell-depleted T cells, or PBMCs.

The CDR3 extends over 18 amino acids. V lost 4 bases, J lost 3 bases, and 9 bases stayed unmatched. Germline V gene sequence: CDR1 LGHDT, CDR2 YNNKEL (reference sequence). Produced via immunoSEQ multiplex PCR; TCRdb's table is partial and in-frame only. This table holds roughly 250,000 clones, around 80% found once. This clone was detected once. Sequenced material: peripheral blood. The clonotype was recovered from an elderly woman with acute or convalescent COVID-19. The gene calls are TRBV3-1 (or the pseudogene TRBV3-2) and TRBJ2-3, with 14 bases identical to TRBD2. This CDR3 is CASSPRATSGRGTDTQYF. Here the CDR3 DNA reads TGTGCCAGCAGCCCCCGAGCGACTAGCGGGAGGGGAACAGATACGCAGTATTTT.